The 8 T cell receptor beta chains below come from one sample, sequenced in a study of CD8+CD57+ T cells in acquired aplastic anemia. For CDR3 and TCR beta VDJ profiling, genomic DNA was the template used. TCRdb recomputed calls from the reads with MiXCR, one row per CDR3 protein. The repertoire includes some 160,000 distinct CDR3 sequences, about 50% of them detected once, and about 30% sits in the top ten. Patients selected for sequencing had displayed CD8+CD57+ cell expansion by flow cytometry. The sample consisted of sorted CD4+, CD8+, or CD8+CD57+ T cells (not recorded which) from PBMCs. These receptor sequences come from a human donor with aplastic anemia.

This clonotype has a single count. CDR3 in DNA: TGTGCCAGCAGACCGGACAGACTCTATGGCTACACCTTC. Its protein product is CASRPDRLYGYTF. The gene calls are TRBV7-9 and TRBJ1-2, with TRBD1 as a possible D gene (6 bases). The CDR3 sequence is 13 residues long. Trimming pared 6 bases from V and 4 bases from J, leaving 12 bases between. Germline-derived CDR1 and CDR2 are SEHNR and FQNEAQ (reference sequence).

The V and J genes are TRBV10-3 and TRBJ1-2, with 9 bases fitting TRBD1. The trim removed 3 bases at V and 6 bases at J, leaving 5 bases unmatched. CDR3 size: 14 residues. Germline-derived CDR1 and CDR2 are ENHRY and SYGVKD. The CDR3 bases are TGTGCCATCAGTGAACGACAGGGGGTTGATGGCTACACCTTC. Its translation is CAISERQGVDGYTF.

The chain carries TRBV19 and TRBJ2-2; TRBD1 might be the D (6 bases). The germline V gene encodes CDR1 LNHDA and CDR2 SQIVND (reference sequence). The germline V and J ends were trimmed by 7 bases and 0 bases, with 18 bases remaining between them. The CDR3 spans 17 residues. This CDR3 reads CASTSRRDTTNTGELFF. The DNA of the CDR3 is TGTGCCAGTACCTCTCGCCGGGACACCACGAACACCGGGGAGCTGTTTTTT.

This clonotype was recorded many times. The gene calls are TRBV14 and TRBJ2-7; D is undetermined. The germline gives CDR1 SGHDN, CDR2 FVKESK. The V and J ends lost 3 bases and 2 bases respectively, with 8 bases between them. The CDR3 loop spans 13 amino acids. This CDR3 reads CASSHRLTYEQYF. DNA for the CDR3: TGTGCCAGCAGCCACCGTCTAACCTACGAGCAGTACTTC.

This clonotype was observed a handful of times. The V call is TRBV30, the J call TRBJ2-7; possible D gene TRBD2, 6 bases. CDR1 and CDR2 (germline): GTSNPN, SVGIG (reference sequence). Trimming pared 0 bases from V and 2 bases from J, leaving 8 bases between. The CDR3 is 13 amino acids. The CDR3 reads CAWSVGRPYEQYF. The DNA of the CDR3 is TGTGCCTGGAGTGTGGGGAGGCCCTACGAGCAGTACTTC.

This clonotype turned up a few times. Since a much larger clone is just one base distant, this may be a read error. V usage is TRBV7-8 and J usage is TRBJ2-3; tentatively, D is TRBD1 or TRBD2 (5 bases each). Per the germline V gene, CDR1 is SGHVS and CDR2 is FQNEAQ. The V end was cut by 2 bases, the J end by 4 bases, with 10 bases between. The CDR3 has 14 residues. The CDR3 protein is CASSLKGDADTQYF. The CDR3 DNA sequence: TGTGCCAGCAGCTTAAAAGGGGACGCAGATACGCAGTATTTT.

V and J are TRBV24-1 and TRBJ2-7; D is unclear. Trimming cost V 0 bases and J 3 bases, with 17 bases left between them. The CDR3 has 17 amino acids. Germline loops: CDR1 KGHDR, CDR2 SFDVKD. The CDR3, as DNA: TGTGCCACCAGTGATTTGCAGGAAAGCAGGCGCTACTACGAGCAGTACTTC. As protein: CATSDLQESRRYYEQYF.

The table lists this clonotype with many counts. The CDR3 loop reads CASSSGEGGTDTQYF. The CDR3 DNA follows: TGTGCCAGCAGCTCAGGGGAAGGAGGCACAGATACGCAGTATTTT. The V and J genes are TRBV5-5 and TRBJ2-3, with D maybe TRBD1 (6 bases). V lost 3 bases to trimming and J lost 1 base, with 12 bases between them. The CDR3 is 15 residues long. CDR1 SGHKS and CDR2 YYEKEE come from the germline V gene (reference sequence).